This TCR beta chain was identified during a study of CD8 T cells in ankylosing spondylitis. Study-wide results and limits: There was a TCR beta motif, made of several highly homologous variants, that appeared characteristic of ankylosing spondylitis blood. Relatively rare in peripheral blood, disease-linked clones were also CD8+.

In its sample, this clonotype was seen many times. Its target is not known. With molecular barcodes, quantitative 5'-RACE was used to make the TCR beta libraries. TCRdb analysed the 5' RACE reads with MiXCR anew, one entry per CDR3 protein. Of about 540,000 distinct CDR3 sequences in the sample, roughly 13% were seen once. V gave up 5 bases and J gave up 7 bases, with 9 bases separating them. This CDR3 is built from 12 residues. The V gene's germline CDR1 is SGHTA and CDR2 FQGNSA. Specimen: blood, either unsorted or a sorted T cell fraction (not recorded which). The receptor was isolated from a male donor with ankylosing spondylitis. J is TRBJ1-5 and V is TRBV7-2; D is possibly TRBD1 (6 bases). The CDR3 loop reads CASSVGQQPQHF. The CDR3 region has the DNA TGTGCCAGCAGCGTCGGACAGCAGCCCCAGCATTTT.